One and the same sample provided the 16 T cell receptor beta chains below, sequenced in a study of blood T cells in healthy people across ages. PCR was performed a second time for roughly 7 to 12 cycles using a sample-barcoded 5' primer and a J-beta primer mix. TCRdb reanalysed the 5' RACE reads using MiXCR and keeps one entry per CDR3 protein. Of hundreds of thousands of distinct CDR3 sequences listed, about 21% are singletons. Sequencing input: blood. Receptors were obtained from a man aged 65 to 85 in good health.

In DNA, the CDR3 is TGTGCCAGCAGTGATCATAGGGGGGGAGGGCAGTTCTTC. Translation: CASSDHRGGGQFF. The gene calls are TRBV25-1 and TRBJ2-5; the D gene is possibly TRBD2 (7 bases). The better agreement between TRBJ2-1 and the DNA end casts doubt on the J call. Germline CDR1 and CDR2: MGHDK and SYGVNS. CDR3 length: 13 amino acids.

On this clonotype: At one end the junction does not follow the germline gene, possibly because of a read error. The gene calls are TRBV4-1 and TRBJ2-7; no firm D call. This CDR3 is 13 amino acids long. Germline V gene sequence: CDR1 MGHRA, CDR2 YSYEKL. The CDR3 DNA reads as TGCGCCAGCAGCGAAGAAGTGTCTGTCGAGCAGTACTTC. This translates into CASSEEVSVEQYF.

V is TRBV20-1 and J is TRBJ2-7; tentative D call: TRBD1 (5 bases). This CDR3 region has 13 residues. V was shortened by 5 bases and J by 5 bases, with 16 bases between the two germline ends. Germline V lookup: CDR1 DFQATT, CDR2 SNEGSKA (reference sequence). The CDR3 loop is CSAGPSGNHEQYF. As DNA, the CDR3 is TGCAGTGCTGGACCATCAGGGAATCACGAGCAGTACTTC.

This clonotype was picked up a small number of times. This chain links TRBV6-2 or TRBV6-3 with TRBJ1-5, with TRBD1 as a possible D gene (5 bases). V dropped 2 bases and J dropped 5 bases, with 13 bases sitting between them. The CDR3 runs 15 residues. Per the germline V gene, CDR1 is MNHEY and CDR2 is SVGEGT. The CDR3 sequence: CASSYLAGWYQPQHF. Written as DNA, the CDR3 is TGTGCCAGCAGTTACCTAGCAGGGTGGTATCAGCCCCAGCATTTT.

The rearrangement uses TRBV4-1 and TRBJ1-1; tentatively, D is TRBD1 (6 bases). This CDR3 is 15 amino acids long. From germline, CDR1 is MGHRA and CDR2 YSYEKL. Trimming took off 0 bases at V and 6 bases at J, with 14 bases between the two ends. CDR3 in DNA: TGCGCCAGCAGCCAAGAAACTACAGGGCGATCTGAAGCTTTCTTT. It translates to CASSQETTGRSEAFF.

The V call is TRBV7-8, the J call TRBJ2-1; 12 positions match TRBD2. The junction had 13 bases not matched to a gene; V was cut back by 0 bases and J by 7 bases. Germline CDR1 is SGHVS and CDR2 is FQNEAQ. There are 19 residues in the CDR3. CDR3 nucleotides: TGTGCCAGCAGCTTAGCGGGGCGGACTAGCGGGAATCGGGGGAATGAGCAGTTCTTC. It is translated as CASSLAGRTSGNRGNEQFF.

This clonotype came up many times. The chain couples TRBV7-6 to TRBJ2-1; 8 bases fit TRBD2. The CDR3 extends over 16 amino acids. Germline values: CDR1 SGHVS, CDR2 FNYEAQ. J was trimmed by 3 bases and V by 1 base; bases with no gene match: 5. The CDR3 sequence: CASSLGGLDNYNEQFF. The CDR3 nucleotides are TGTGCCAGCAGCTTAGGGGGACTAGACAACTACAATGAGCAGTTCTTC.

V usage is TRBV18 and J usage is TRBJ2-3; D ambiguous. CDR3 length: 14 residues. Trimming took off 2 bases at V and 5 bases at J, with 11 bases between the two ends. Germline CDR1 and CDR2: KGHSH and LQKENI. The CDR3 DNA follows: TGTGCCAGCTCACCAGGGATCTCGGGAGATACGCAGTATTTT. Protein sequence: CASSPGISGDTQYF.

In this sample, this clonotype turned up a few times. This rearrangement joins TRBV21-1 to TRBJ2-7; the D segment call TRBD1 is taken from the table without a DNA check. TRBV21-1 is a documented pseudogene. This CDR3 has 16 residues. CDR3 region: CASSRRGSESSYEQYF. The CDR3 bases are TGTGCCAGCAGCAGGCGGGGCTCCGAAAGCTCCTACGAGCAGTACTTC.

The V and J genes are TRBV20-1 and TRBJ2-7, with 8 bases lining up with TRBD1. The CDR3 runs 14 residues. The junction had 5 bases not matched to a gene; V was cut back by 0 bases and J by 4 bases. The V gene's germline CDR1 is DFQATT and CDR2 SNEGSKA (reference sequence). CDR3: CSARDFRTGYEQYF. The CDR3 region has the DNA TGCAGTGCTAGAGATTTCCGGACAGGGTACGAGCAGTACTTC.

V gene TRBV28 combines with J gene TRBJ1-4; 9 nucleotides match TRBD1. Germline lookup yields CDR1 MDHEN and CDR2 SYDVKM. V shed 6 bases, J shed 6 bases, and the junction held 8 bases outside the gene matches. The CDR3 is 15 amino acids. The CDR3 nucleotides are TGTGCCAGCAGCCCACAGGGGGCTTTGGATGAAAAACTGTTTTTT. This codes for CASSPQGALDEKLFF.

This clonotype was recorded a few times. The V gene is TRBV7-9, the J gene TRBJ1-1; D is unresolved. Looked up from germline, CDR1 is SEHNR and CDR2 is FQNEAQ (reference sequence). The V end was cut by 5 bases, the J end by 1 base, with 11 bases between. The CDR3 has 14 amino acids. The CDR3 loop reads CASSAVLKNTEAFF. The CDR3 region has the DNA TGTGCCAGCAGCGCAGTGCTCAAGAACACTGAAGCTTTCTTT.

The chain couples TRBV19 to TRBJ1-1; 7 bases match TRBD1. Germline CDR1 and CDR2: LNHDA and SQIVND (reference sequence). The length of the CDR3 is 13 residues. The V and J ends lost 4 bases and 4 bases, in that order; junction bases with no gene match: 3. CDR3 bases: TGTGCCAGTAGTACTGGACAGGCCACTGAAGCTTTCTTT. It codes for CASSTGQATEAFF. Supplemented by reference TRBV19 and TRBJ1-1, the full variable domain reads DGGITQSPKYLFRKEGQNVTLSCEQNLNHDAMYWYRQDPGQGLRLIYYSQIVNDFQKGDIAEGYSVSREKKESFPLTVTSAQKNPTAFYLCASSTGQATEAFFGQGTRLTVV.

In its sample, this clonotype was seen a few times. The CDR3 DNA is TGCAGTGCTAGCCCCCTAGCGGGAGCCCTGGAGACCCAGTACTTC. This sequence encodes CSASPLAGALETQYF. The chain joins TRBV20-1 to TRBJ2-5; 10 bases agree with TRBD2. The CDR3 extends over 15 amino acids. The ends lost 3 bases at V and 5 bases at J; junction bases unmatched: 9. Germline assignment: CDR1 DFQATT and CDR2 SNEGSKA (reference sequence).

The chain couples TRBV6-2 or TRBV6-3 to TRBJ2-2, with D possibly TRBD1 on 5 matching bases. Trimming left V 0 bases short and J 0 bases short, with 8 bases between. This CDR3 region has 16 residues. Germline V CDR1 and CDR2: MNHEY, SVGEGT. Written as DNA, the CDR3 is TGTGCCAGCAGTTACTCCGGCAGGGCGAACACCGGGGAGCTGTTTTTT. Protein: CASSYSGRANTGELFF.

V and J are TRBV5-4 and TRBJ2-5, with D tentatively TRBD2 (6 bases). The J call is doubtful: the DNA matches TRBJ2-7 better. This CDR3 is built from 15 residues. CDR1 and CDR2 from the germline V gene are SGHNT and YYREEE (reference sequence). This CDR3 reads CASSLAPGSSYEQYF. As DNA, the CDR3 is TGTGCCAGCAGCTTGGCTCCCGGGAGCTCCTACGAGCAGTACTTC.